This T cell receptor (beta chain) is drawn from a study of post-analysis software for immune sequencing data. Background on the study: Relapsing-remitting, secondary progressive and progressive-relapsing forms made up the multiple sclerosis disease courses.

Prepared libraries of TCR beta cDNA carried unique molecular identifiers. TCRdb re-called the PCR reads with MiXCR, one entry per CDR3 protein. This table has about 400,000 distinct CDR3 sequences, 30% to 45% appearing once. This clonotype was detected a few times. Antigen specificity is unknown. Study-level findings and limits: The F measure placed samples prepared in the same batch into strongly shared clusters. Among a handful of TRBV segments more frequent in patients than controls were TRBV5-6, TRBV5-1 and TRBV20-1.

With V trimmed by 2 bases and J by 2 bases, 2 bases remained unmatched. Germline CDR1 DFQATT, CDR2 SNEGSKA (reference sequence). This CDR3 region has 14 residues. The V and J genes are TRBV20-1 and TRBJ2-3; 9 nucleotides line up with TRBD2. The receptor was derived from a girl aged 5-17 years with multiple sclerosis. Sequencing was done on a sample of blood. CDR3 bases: TGCAGTGCTAGACTAGCGGGGTACACAGATACGCAGTATTTT. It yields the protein CSARLAGYTDTQYF.